The 17 T cell receptor beta chains reported below all come from one sample, sequenced in a study of T cells in Graves' hyperthyroidism and ophthalmopathy. RNA transcripts provided the source from which TCR beta CDR3 regions were amplified. Initially, a first-round RT-PCR of the TCR CDR3 employed the HTBI primer set. Using its own MiXCR run on the multiplex PCR reads, TCRdb lists one record per CDR3 protein. This sample has about 480,000 distinct CDR3 sequences, with about 15% found just once. The sequenced material came from blood. These receptors all stem from a young woman with Graves' hyperthyroidism.

This clonotype was detected ten times or more. V gene TRBV14 combines with J gene TRBJ2-2, with TRBD1 matching over 9 bases. CDR1 and CDR2 from the germline V gene are SGHDN and FVKESK. The CDR3 consists of 16 residues. V was pared by 5 bases and J by 6 bases, with 10 bases of the junction left unmatched. CDR3 loop: CASSSGQGLLAGELFF. CDR3 bases: TGTGCCAGCAGCTCCGGACAGGGGCTACTTGCCGGGGAGCTGTTTTTT.

Many counts were recorded for this clonotype. The rearrangement uses TRBV30 and TRBJ1-6; 7 bases agree with TRBD1. V gave up 6 bases and J gave up 8 bases; unmatched junction bases: 7. This CDR3 has 13 amino acids. Per the germline V gene, CDR1 is GTSNPN and CDR2 is SVGIG (reference sequence). The CDR3 DNA sequence: TGTGCCTGTCAACAGGGGATGCATTCACCCCTCCACTTT. Its translation: CACQQGMHSPLHF.

This clonotype has just a few counts. The J gene is TRBJ1-5, the V gene TRBV6-1, with a possible D match to TRBD1 (6 bases). The ends were cut back, 6 bases at V and 4 bases at J, with 19 bases in the middle. The length of the CDR3 is 16 residues. Germline loops: CDR1 MNHNS, CDR2 SASEGT. The CDR3 sequence is CASSGGQPRGNQPQHF. In DNA form, the CDR3 reads TGTGCCAGCAGCGGCGGACAGCCGAGGGGTAATCAGCCCCAGCATTTT.

The chain has TRBV28 and TRBJ1-3, with a possible D match to TRBD1 (6 bases). Germline V gene lookup returns CDR1 MDHEN and CDR2 SYDVKM. Trimming shortened V by 7 bases and J by 0 bases, and 13 bases separated the two germline ends. The CDR3 length is 15 residues. DNA for the CDR3: TGTGCCAGCACCCGGGGGGCGGACTCTGGAAACACCATATATTTT. Its translation is CASTRGADSGNTIYF.

The rearrangement links TRBV18 to TRBJ1-3; D is unresolved. From germline, CDR1 is KGHSH and CDR2 LQKENI. This CDR3 comprises 15 residues. The V end was cut by 2 bases, the J end by 0 bases, with 8 bases between. CDR3 region: CASSPLLSSGNTIYF. The DNA of the CDR3 is TGTGCCAGCTCACCATTGCTATCCTCTGGAAACACCATATATTTT.

This clonotype showed up just a few times. This chain connects TRBV6-1 to TRBJ2-3; unclear D gene. The CDR3 contains 14 residues. The V gene's germline CDR1 is MNHNS and CDR2 SASEGT. V was cut by 8 bases and J by 0 bases, with 12 bases left in between. The CDR3 reads CASDALTSTDTQYF. CDR3 coding DNA: TGTGCCAGCGACGCCCTGACAAGCACAGATACGCAGTATTTT.

This clonotype was found many times. This sequence joins TRBV10-3 and TRBJ2-1, with D perhaps matching TRBD2 (7 bases). V lost 0 bases and J lost 5, with 14 bases in between. Germline values: CDR1 ENHRY, CDR2 SYGVKD. The CDR3 is 16 residues long. The CDR3 DNA is TGTGCCATCAGTGAGTCGCGGGGGCGCGGGGACAATGAGCAGTTCTTC. Protein: CAISESRGRGDNEQFF.

The chain uses TRBV30 and TRBJ2-7; TRBD1 matches at 10 bases. The V segment lost 3 bases and the J segment 5 bases; nucleotides outside the gene matches: 4. Per the germline V gene, CDR1 is GTSNPN and CDR2 is SVGIG (reference sequence). The CDR3 runs to 13 residues. For the CDR3, the DNA is TGTGCCTGGAGGCGACAGGGGGCCGACGAGCAGTACTTC. Its protein is CAWRRQGADEQYF. The full variable domain, with the rest looked up from reference TRBV30 and TRBJ2-7, is SQTIHQWPATLVQPVGSPLSLECTVEGTSNPNLYWYRQAAGRGLQLLFYSVGIGQISSEVPQNLSASRPQDRQFILSSKKLLLSDSGFYLCAWRRQGADEQYFGPGTRLTVT.

The V and J genes are TRBV2 and TRBJ2-1; 12 bases align to TRBD2. This CDR3 is 16 amino acids long. CDR1 is SNHLY and CDR2 is FYNNEI in the germline V gene. Germline trimming cut 8 bases from V and 0 bases from J; bases unmatched to any gene: 5. For the CDR3, the DNA is TGTGCCAGCCGAACTAGCGGGGGGAGCTCCTACAATGAGCAGTTCTTC. Its translation is CASRTSGGSSYNEQFF. The variable domain in full, completed from reference TRBV2 and TRBJ2-1, reads EPEVTQTPSHQVTQMGQEVILRCVPISNHLYFYWYRQILGQKVEFLVSFYNNEISEKSEIFDDQFSVERPDGSNFTLKIRSTKLEDSAMYFCASRTSGGSSYNEQFFGPGTRLTVL.

This clonotype was observed once. The chain uses TRBV28 and TRBJ2-2; 9 nucleotides agree with TRBD2. The CDR3 is made up of 19 amino acids. V shed 5 bases and J 3 bases; nucleotides not matched to a gene: 16. CDR1 and CDR2 from the germline V gene are MDHEN and SYDVKM. CDR3 nucleotide sequence: TGTGCCAGCAGTGAAGTCGGATTGCTTAGCGGGAGTGACACCGGGGAGCTGTTTTTT. Its translation: CASSEVGLLSGSDTGELFF.

This clonotype showed up many times. The chain couples TRBV27 to TRBJ2-1; D remains ambiguous. Germline V gene lookup returns CDR1 MNHEY and CDR2 SMNVEV (reference sequence). V was cut by 5 bases and J by 0 bases, with 11 bases left in between. The CDR3 totals 15 residues. Written as DNA, the CDR3 is TGTGCCAGCAGTCCACAACAGAGCTCCTACAATGAGCAGTTCTTC. This gives the protein CASSPQQSSYNEQFF.

This clonotype was seen a handful of times. The chain combines TRBV19 with TRBJ2-1; weak D call: TRBD2 (6 bases). Trimming removed 2 bases from V and 8 bases from J, with 13 bases in between. Germline loops: CDR1 LNHDA, CDR2 SQIVND (reference sequence). The CDR3 is 14 amino acids. The CDR3 coding sequence is TGTGCCAGTAGTATACCAGAAAAGCGGGATGAGCAGTTCTTC. It yields the protein CASSIPEKRDEQFF.

Points on this clonotype: It may be a read error: a sequence one base away is much more abundant. CDR3: CASSLGTAGNEQLF. For the CDR3, the DNA is TGTGCTAGCAGCTTAGGGACAGCAGGTAATGAGCAGCTCTTC. This chain joins TRBV7-7 and TRBJ2-1; TRBD1 matches 7 bases. Germline assignment: CDR1 SSHAT and CDR2 FNYEAQ (reference sequence). This CDR3 has 14 amino acids.

This clonotype was observed many times. The chain has TRBV14 and TRBJ2-5; D is undetermined. Per germline, CDR1 SGHDN and CDR2 FVKESK. CDR3 size: 15 residues. V gave up 0 bases and J gave up 5 bases, with 13 bases separating them. CDR3 DNA: TGTGCCAGCAGCCAAGAAATAGGGCTTGGGGAGACCCAGTACTTC. Protein sequence: CASSQEIGLGETQYF.

In its sample, this clonotype was seen once. The chain joins TRBV12-3 or TRBV12-4 to TRBJ2-1; 16 positions agree with TRBD2. The CDR3 is 16 amino acids. Losses at the gene ends were 6 bases for V and 7 bases for J; bases not matched to a gene: 6. The CDR3 nucleotides are TGTGCCAGCAGCGAACCGGGACTAGCGGGAGGGAATGAGCAGTTCTTC. As protein: CASSEPGLAGGNEQFF.

The gene calls are TRBV6-4 and TRBJ1-6, with D perhaps TRBD1 (6 bases). Trimming shortened V by 2 bases and J by 8 bases, and 13 bases separated the two germline ends. This CDR3 has 15 amino acids. Germline V gives CDR1 MRHNA, CDR2 SNTAGT. Here the CDR3 DNA reads TGTGCCAGCAGTGACGAGGGGGACGGAGATTCACCCCTCCACTTT. Translating gives CASSDEGDGDSPLHF.

The rearrangement links TRBV10-3 to TRBJ1-5; 8 nucleotides match TRBD1. The CDR3 has 15 residues. Trimming removed 5 bases from V and 5 bases from J; junction bases left unmatched: 8. CDR1 and CDR2 (germline): ENHRY, SYGVKD. Here the CDR3 reads CAISPTGEVDQPQHF. The CDR3 DNA is TGTGCCATCAGTCCGACAGGGGAGGTTGATCAGCCCCAGCATTTT.